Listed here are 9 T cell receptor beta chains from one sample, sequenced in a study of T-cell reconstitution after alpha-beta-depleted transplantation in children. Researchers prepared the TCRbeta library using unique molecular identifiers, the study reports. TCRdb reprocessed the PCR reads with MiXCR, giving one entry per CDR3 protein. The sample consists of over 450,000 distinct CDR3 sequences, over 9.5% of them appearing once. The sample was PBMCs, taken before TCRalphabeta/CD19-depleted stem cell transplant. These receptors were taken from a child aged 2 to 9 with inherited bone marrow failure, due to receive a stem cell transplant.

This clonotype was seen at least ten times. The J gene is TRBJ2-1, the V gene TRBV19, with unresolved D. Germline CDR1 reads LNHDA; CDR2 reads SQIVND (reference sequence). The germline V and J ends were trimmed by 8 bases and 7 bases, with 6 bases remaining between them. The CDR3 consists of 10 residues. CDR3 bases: TGTGCCAGTGGTTGGAATGAGCAGTTCTTC. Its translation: CASGWNEQFF.

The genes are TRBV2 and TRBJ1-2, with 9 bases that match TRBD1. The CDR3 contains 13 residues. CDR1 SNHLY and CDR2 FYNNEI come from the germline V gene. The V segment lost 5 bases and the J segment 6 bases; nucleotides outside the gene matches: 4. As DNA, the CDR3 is TGTGCCAGCAGTAGGGACAGGGAAGATGGCTACACCTTC. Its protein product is CASSRDREDGYTF.

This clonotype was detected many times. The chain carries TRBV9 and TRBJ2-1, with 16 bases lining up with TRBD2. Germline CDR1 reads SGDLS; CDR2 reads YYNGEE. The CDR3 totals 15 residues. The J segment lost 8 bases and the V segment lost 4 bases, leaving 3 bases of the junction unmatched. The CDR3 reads CASSPGTSGRDEQFF. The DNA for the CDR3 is TGTGCCAGCAGCCCTGGGACTAGCGGGAGGGATGAGCAGTTCTTC.

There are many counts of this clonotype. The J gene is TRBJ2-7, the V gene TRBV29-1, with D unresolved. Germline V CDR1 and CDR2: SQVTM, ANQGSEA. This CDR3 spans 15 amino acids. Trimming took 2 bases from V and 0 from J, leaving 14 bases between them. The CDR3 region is CSVELTESSSYEQYF. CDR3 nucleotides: TGCAGCGTTGAACTCACGGAATCAAGCTCCTACGAGCAGTACTTC.

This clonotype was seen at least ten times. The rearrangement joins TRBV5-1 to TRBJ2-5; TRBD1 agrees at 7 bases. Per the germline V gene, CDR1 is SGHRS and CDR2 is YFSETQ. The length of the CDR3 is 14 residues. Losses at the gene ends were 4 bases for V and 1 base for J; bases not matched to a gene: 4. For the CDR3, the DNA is TGCGCCAGCAGCCAAACAGGGGCCCAAGAGACCCAGTACTTC. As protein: CASSQTGAQETQYF.

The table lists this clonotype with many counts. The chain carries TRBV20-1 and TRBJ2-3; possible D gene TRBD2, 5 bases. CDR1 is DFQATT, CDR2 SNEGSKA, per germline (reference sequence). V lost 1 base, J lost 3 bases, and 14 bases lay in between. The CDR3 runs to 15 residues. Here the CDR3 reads CSARVHGERTDTQYF. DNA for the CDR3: TGCAGTGCTAGAGTTCACGGGGAGAGAACAGATACGCAGTATTTT.

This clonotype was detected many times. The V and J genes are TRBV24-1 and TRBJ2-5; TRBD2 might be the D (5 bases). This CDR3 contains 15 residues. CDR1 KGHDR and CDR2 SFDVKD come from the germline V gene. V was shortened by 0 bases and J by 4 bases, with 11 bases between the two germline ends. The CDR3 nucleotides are TGTGCCACCAGTGATTTGCACGGGGAAGGAGAGACCCAGTACTTC. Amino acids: CATSDLHGEGETQYF.

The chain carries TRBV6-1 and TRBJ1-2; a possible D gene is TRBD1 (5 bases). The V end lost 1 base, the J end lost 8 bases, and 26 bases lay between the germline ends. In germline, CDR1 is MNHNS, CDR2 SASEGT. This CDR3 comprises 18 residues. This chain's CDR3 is CASSEVLSTGTRTRGYTF. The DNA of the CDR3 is TGTGCCAGCAGTGAAGTACTCAGTACCGGGACCAGAACTCGGGGCTACACCTTC.

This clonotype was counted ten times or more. The CDR3 region is CSVGPDSNHYGYTF. The CDR3 bases are TGCAGCGTTGGGCCGGACAGCAACCACTATGGCTACACCTTC. The chain is built from TRBV29-1 and TRBJ1-2; maybe TRBD1 (6 bases). V lost 4 bases to trimming and J lost 3 bases, with 15 bases between them. The CDR3 loop spans 14 amino acids. Per germline, CDR1 SQVTM and CDR2 ANQGSEA.